This passage covers 19 T cell receptor beta chains from one sample sequenced in a study of blood T cell repertoires in COVID-19. Sequenced by immunoSEQ multiplex PCR; TCRdb stores in-frame clones only, minus some. The sample has roughly 280,000 clones; under 90% are singletons. Sequencing was done on a sample of peripheral blood. All receptors derive from a man aged 60-69 years with acute or convalescent COVID-19.

This clone has only one observation. The chain is built from TRBV4-1 and TRBJ1-1; D is possibly TRBD1 (6 bases). Germline CDR1 MGHRA, CDR2 YSYEKL. The CDR3 runs to 15 residues. V dropped 4 bases and J dropped 1 base, with 13 bases sitting between them. As DNA, the CDR3 is TGCGCCAGCAGCCCAACCGGGACACAGAACACTGAAGCTTTCTTT. It specifies CASSPTGTQNTEAFF.

On this clone: At one boundary the junction diverges from the germline segment, which might be a read error. This chain uses TRBV4-1 with TRBJ1-1, with D tentatively TRBD1 (5 bases). The CDR3 totals 14 residues. Germline CDR1 is MGHRA and CDR2 is YSYEKL. The CDR3 loop is CASSQVQGPTEAFF. As DNA, the CDR3 is TGCGCCAGCAGTCAAGTGCAGGGTCCCACTGAAGCTTTCTTT.

V and J are TRBV28 and TRBJ2-2; 8 positions match TRBD1. CDR1 and CDR2 from the germline V gene are MDHEN and SYDVKM. The CDR3 covers 15 residues. V trimming: 2 bases; J trimming: 1 base; junction bases outside the gene matches: 0. The CDR3 protein is CASSLGQGNTGELFF. The CDR3 nucleotides are TGTGCCAGCAGTTTAGGACAGGGGAACACCGGGGAGCTGTTTTTT. Full variable domain (rest looked up from reference TRBV28 and TRBJ2-2): DVKVTQSSRYLVKRTGEKVFLECVQDMDHENMFWYRQDPGLGLRLIYFSYDVKMKEKGDIPEGYSVSREKKERFSLILESASTNQTSMYLCASSLGQGNTGELFFGEGSRLTVL.

The chain couples TRBV6-5 to TRBJ2-2; D is ambiguous. The CDR3 contains 14 residues. V was clipped by 10 bases and J by 1 base, with 13 bases between them. Germline assignment: CDR1 MNHEY and CDR2 SVGAGI. CDR3 sequence reads: CATKVALNTGELFF. For the CDR3, the DNA is TGTGCCACAAAGGTAGCTTTGAACACCGGGGAGCTGTTTTTT.

This rearrangement joins TRBV15 to TRBJ2-1; 10 bases align to TRBD2. V dropped 5 bases and J dropped 8; count of bases not matched to a gene: 15. From germline, CDR1 is LNHNV and CDR2 YYDKDF (reference sequence). This CDR3 is built from 17 residues. CDR3 sequence: CATSPRRGLAGEHEQFF. CDR3 bases: TGTGCCACCAGCCCCCGTCGTGGGCTAGCGGGAGAACATGAGCAGTTCTTC. The whole variable domain, filled in from reference TRBV15 and TRBJ2-1, reads DAMVIQNPRYQVTQFGKPVTLSCSQTLNHNVMYWYQQKSSQAPKLLFHYYDKDFNNEADTPDNFQSRRPNTSFCFLDIRSPGLGDTAMYLCATSPRRGLAGEHEQFFGPGTRLTVL.

The chain couples TRBV10-3 to TRBJ1-6; no reliable D call. CDR3 length: 14 amino acids. Trimming pared 3 bases from V and 5 bases from J, leaving 8 bases between. CDR1 ENHRY and CDR2 SYGVKD come from the germline V gene. The CDR3 sequence: CAISETYNNSPLHF. CDR3 DNA: TGTGCCATCAGTGAAACATATAATAATTCACCCCTCCACTTT.

V usage is TRBV30 and J usage is TRBJ1-2, with D possibly TRBD1 on 6 matching bases. Germline lookup yields CDR1 GTSNPN and CDR2 SVGIG (reference sequence). The V and J ends lost 3 bases and 4 bases respectively, with 12 bases between them. This CDR3 spans 13 amino acids. The CDR3 region is CAWSGGHGYGYTF. The CDR3 region has the DNA TGTGCCTGGAGCGGGGGGCACGGCTATGGCTACACCTTC.

The V and J genes are TRBV6-5 and TRBJ2-1; 8 bases are shared with TRBD2. The CDR3 consists of 14 residues. Trimming cost V 6 bases and J 9 bases; bases outside gene matches: 10. Germline V CDR1 and CDR2: MNHEY, SVGAGI. CDR3 coding DNA: TGTGCCAGCAGAGCCCCGGGGGGGGGTGGTGAGCAGTTCTTC. Protein: CASRAPGGGGEQFF.

This chain joins TRBV11-2 and TRBJ1-1; 7 bases map to TRBD1. CDR1 and CDR2 (germline): SGHAT, FQNNGV. After removal of 3 bases from V and 4 bases from J, the junction contained 8 bases not matched to a gene. CDR3 length equals 15 residues. The CDR3 bases are TGTGCCAGCAGCTTGCTAGGGGCAGGGGGCACTGAAGCTTTCTTT. This sequence encodes CASSLLGAGGTEAFF.

This clone has only a few counts. V and J are TRBV2 and TRBJ1-5; TRBD1 agrees at 9 bases. Looked up from germline, CDR1 is SNHLY and CDR2 is FYNNEI. Trimming removed 8 bases from V and 7 bases from J; junction bases left unmatched: 9. The CDR3 totals 14 residues. This chain's CDR3 is CASRDREEGQPQHF. Here the CDR3 DNA reads TGTGCCAGCCGGGACAGGGAAGAGGGGCAGCCCCAGCATTTT.

The chain joins TRBV7-6 to TRBJ2-5; 10 bases line up with TRBD2. V lost 6 bases and J lost 3; bases outside the gene matches: 7. CDR1 is SGHVS, CDR2 FNYEAQ, per germline. The CDR3 sequence is 15 residues long. Here the CDR3 DNA reads TGTGCCAGCAGTTACACTAGCGGGGTTAAAGAGACCCAGTACTTC. This encodes CASSYTSGVKETQYF.

J is TRBJ2-5 and V is TRBV6-7; D remains ambiguous. TRBV6-7 counts as an open reading frame of uncertain function. The CDR3 contains 15 residues. Trimming took 6 bases from V and 0 from J, leaving 14 bases between them. CDR3 coding DNA: TGTGCCAGCAGCACCCCACCCGAGTACCAAGAGACCCAGTACTTC. Amino acid sequence: CASSTPPEYQETQYF.

There are a few counts of this clone. The chain uses TRBV21-1 and TRBJ2-3; TRBD1 is the table's D call and was not checked against the DNA. TRBV21-1 is labeled a pseudogene. The CDR3 spans 18 residues. CDR3: CASSKVSQGTVITDTQYF. DNA for the CDR3: TGTGCCAGCAGCAAAGTTTCTCAGGGGACGGTTATCACAGATACGCAGTATTTT.

The chain combines TRBV12-5 with TRBJ1-1; D call uncertain. The CDR3 extends over 13 amino acids. V was cut by 1 base and J by 1 base, with 4 bases left in between. Germline V lookup: CDR1 LGHNT, CDR2 FRNRAP. The chain's CDR3 is CASGLAENTEAFF. CDR3 DNA sequence: TGTGCTAGTGGTTTGGCAGAGAACACTGAAGCTTTCTTT.

The chain employs TRBV11-2 and TRBJ2-7; D is undetermined. Trimming took 5 bases from V and 6 from J, leaving 14 bases between them. CDR1 is SGHAT and CDR2 is FQNNGV in the germline V gene. CDR3 length equals 13 residues. The CDR3 here is CASSLGYESEQYF. The DNA for the CDR3 is TGTGCCAGCAGCCTGGGCTATGAGAGCGAGCAGTACTTC.

The chain recombines TRBV18 with TRBJ2-4; the match to TRBD2 covers 7 bases. CDR3 length equals 17 residues. Germline CDR1 is KGHSH and CDR2 is LQKENI. The trim removed 0 bases at V and 0 bases at J, leaving 5 bases unmatched. The CDR3 DNA reads TGTGCCAGCTCACCACCGGGGGGGGAAAAAGCCAAAAACATTCAGTACTTC. This translates into CASSPPGGEKAKNIQYF.

The rearrangement joins TRBV6-5 to TRBJ1-1; a weak D match, TRBD1 (5 bases). V lost 5 bases and J lost 2, with 15 bases in between. Germline V lookup: CDR1 MNHEY, CDR2 SVGAGI. CDR3 size: 15 residues. In nucleotides, the CDR3 is TGTGCCAGCAGTACGGCGGGGGGATCAAACACTGAAGCTTTCTTT. Protein product: CASSTAGGSNTEAFF.

V gene TRBV27 combines with J gene TRBJ2-1, with TRBD2 matching 12 bases. With 4 bases clipped from V and 3 bases from J, the junction kept 10 bases outside the gene matches. Germline CDR1 MNHEY, CDR2 SMNVEV (reference sequence). The CDR3 length is 18 residues. For the CDR3, the DNA is TGTGCCAGCAGTTCTCCCCTACTAGCGGGAGGTAGCTACAATGAGCAGTTCTTC. It encodes CASSSPLLAGGSYNEQFF.

This clone was found a few times. This chain links TRBV30 with TRBJ2-2, with D possibly being TRBD2 (5 bases). CDR3 length equals 13 residues. From germline, CDR1 is GTSNPN and CDR2 SVGIG (reference sequence). The V and J ends lost 0 bases and 8 bases respectively, with 10 bases between them. The CDR3 region has the DNA TGTGCCTGGAGTGTCCGGACTCGTGGGGAGCTGTTTTTT. It is translated as CAWSVRTRGELFF.